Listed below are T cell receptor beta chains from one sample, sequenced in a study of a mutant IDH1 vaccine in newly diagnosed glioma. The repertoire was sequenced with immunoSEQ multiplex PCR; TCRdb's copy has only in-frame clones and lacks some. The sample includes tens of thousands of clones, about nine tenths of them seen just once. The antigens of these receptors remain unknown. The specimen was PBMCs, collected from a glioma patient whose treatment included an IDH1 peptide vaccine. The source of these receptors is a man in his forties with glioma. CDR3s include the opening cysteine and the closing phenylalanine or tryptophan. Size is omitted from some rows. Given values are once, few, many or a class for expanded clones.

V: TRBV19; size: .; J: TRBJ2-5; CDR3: CASSSGGLKTQYF
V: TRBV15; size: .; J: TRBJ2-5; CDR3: CATSSPDHRGLEVEYF
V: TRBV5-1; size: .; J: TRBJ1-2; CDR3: CASRPGGGANYGYTF
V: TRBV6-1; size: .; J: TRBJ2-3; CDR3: CASSDGRQDTQYF
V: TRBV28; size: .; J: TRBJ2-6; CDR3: CASSGTASSGANVLTF
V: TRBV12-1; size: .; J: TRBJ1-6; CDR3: CASSQISGTGAPGPLHF
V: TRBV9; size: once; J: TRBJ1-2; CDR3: CASRLQGRSGGYTF
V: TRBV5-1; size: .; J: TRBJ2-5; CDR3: CASSLLSGQETQYF
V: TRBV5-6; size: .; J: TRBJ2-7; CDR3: CASSWGRAVHEQYF
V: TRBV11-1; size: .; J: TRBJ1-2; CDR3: CASSRRQGVDGYTF
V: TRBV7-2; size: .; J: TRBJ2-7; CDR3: CASRPQAGHYEQYF
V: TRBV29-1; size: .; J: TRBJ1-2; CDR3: CSARDRVFSGYTF
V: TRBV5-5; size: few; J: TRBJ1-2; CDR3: CASSLVVVNGYTF
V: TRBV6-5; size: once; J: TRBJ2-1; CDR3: CASKRDSPSNEQFF
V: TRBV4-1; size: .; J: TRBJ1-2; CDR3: CASSQPFPSGTGGASGYTF
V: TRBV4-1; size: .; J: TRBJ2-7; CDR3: CASSQDPGWEQYF
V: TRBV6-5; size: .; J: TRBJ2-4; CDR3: CASSYGGVGAKNIQYF
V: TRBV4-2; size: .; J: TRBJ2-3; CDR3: CASSQPPGLAGDTQYF
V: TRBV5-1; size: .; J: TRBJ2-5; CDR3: CASSPGLAGGRETQYF
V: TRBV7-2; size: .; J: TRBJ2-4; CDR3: CASSLGPRANIQYF
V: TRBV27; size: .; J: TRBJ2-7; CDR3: CASSLGRFYEQYF
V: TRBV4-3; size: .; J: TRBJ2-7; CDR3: CASSQASGSGSYEQYF
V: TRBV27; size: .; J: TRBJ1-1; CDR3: CASGKQATEAFF
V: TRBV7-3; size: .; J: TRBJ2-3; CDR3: CASSQPGTSGISTDTQYF